This T cell receptor beta chain is from a study of T cell repertoires in cytomegalovirus infection. TCRdb used MiXCR to reprocess the reads, holding one entry per CDR3 protein. This table has 630,000 or so distinct CDR3 sequences, around 24% appearing once. Germline values: CDR1 MNHEY, CDR2 SMNVEV (reference sequence). The CDR3 is made up of 12 amino acids. J was trimmed by 7 bases and V by 2 bases; bases with no gene match: 2. The table lists this clonotype with many counts. This clonotype was obtained from a human donor in good health (CMV status not recorded). Some clones in this sample may be carry-over from other donors' samples. The sample was CD8+ T cells from PBMCs. The chain recombines TRBV27 with TRBJ2-7; 7 nucleotides match TRBD2. CDR3 amino acids: CASSLQGGEQYF. Here the CDR3 DNA reads TGTGCCAGCAGTTTACAGGGAGGGGAGCAGTACTTC.